This record concerns one T cell receptor (beta chain) sequence. This record comes from a study of blood T cell repertoires in COVID-19. The assay was immunoSEQ multiplex PCR, and TCRdb's table has in-frame clones only and misses some. The table records 53,000 or so clones, approximately 91% of them present only once. The TCR was taken from a human donor in a cohort sampled during active COVID-19. Source material: peripheral blood.

CDR3 coding DNA: TGTGCCAGCAGCTCAGGGACAGAAGAGACTGAAGCTTTCTTT. Encoded protein: CASSSGTEETEAFF. This chain links TRBV7-3 with TRBJ1-1, with 7 positions matching TRBD1. J was trimmed by 5 bases and V by 4 bases; bases with no gene match: 7. The CDR3 is 14 amino acids. Germline CDR1 and CDR2: SGHTA and FQGTGA.